This is a list of T cell receptor beta chains from one sample in a study of T cells in narcolepsy. Generated by immunoSEQ multiplex PCR, the TCRdb table keeps only in-frame clones and is missing some. Among around 32,000 clones listed, 82% were seen once. The specimen was CD45RA- memory CD4+ T cells from PBMCs. The source of these receptors is a human donor with narcolepsy. Each CDR3 is given with its conserved first and last residue. Each record gives: clone size, D gene, J gene, V gene, CDR3 protein, CDR3 DNA. A D gene is named only where the DNA matches it firmly. A clone size is listed for some rows: how often the clone was seen (once, few, many), or a class if it is expanded.

NA	NA	TRBJ1-5	TRBV7-2	CASSFSPSQPQHF	TGTGCCAGCAGCTTTAGTCCCTCTCAGCCCCAGCATTTT
NA	NA	TRBJ1-1	TRBV27	CASSPRPTNTEAFF	TGTGCCAGCAGTCCCCGCCCTACGAACACTGAAGCTTTCTTT
NA	NA	TRBJ1-1	TRBV7-3	CASSSTVNTEAFF	TGTGCCAGCAGCTCAACCGTGAACACTGAAGCTTTCTTT
once	NA	TRBJ1-1	TRBV5-1	CASSLVGGRGTEAFF	TGCGCCAGCAGCTTGGTTGGGGGCAGGGGCACTGAAGCTTTCTTT
NA	NA	TRBJ2-3	TRBV7-2	CASSLAAGGGASTDTQYF	TGTGCCAGCAGCTTAGCAGCGGGCGGGGGCGCTAGCACAGATACGCAGTATTTT
NA	TRBD1	TRBJ2-1	TRBV30	CAWSRQGASYNEQFF	TGTGCCTGGAGCCGACAGGGGGCTTCCTACAATGAGCAGTTCTTC
NA	NA	TRBJ2-1	TRBV7-7	CASSVQGSNEQFF	TGTGCCAGCAGCGTTCAAGGGAGCAATGAGCAGTTCTTC
NA	NA	TRBJ1-2	TRBV25-1	CASSRGKVSYGYTF	TGTGCCAGCAGTCGGGGGAAGGTCAGCTATGGCTACACCTTC
NA	TRBD1	TRBJ2-3	TRBV7-2	CASSLGQGAGDTQYF	TGTGCCAGCAGCTTAGGACAGGGGGCCGGAGATACGCAGTATTTT
NA	NA	TRBJ1-4	TRBV27	CASSFSRATNEKLFF	TGTGCCAGCAGTTTTTCACGAGCAACTAATGAAAAACTGTTTTTT
NA	TRBD1	TRBJ2-7	TRBV7-3	CASRDDRGNEQYF	TGTGCCAGCAGGGACGACAGGGGCAACGAGCAGTACTTC
few	TRBD2	TRBJ2-3	TRBV29-1	CSVGRGERTDTQYF	TGCAGCGTTGGGCGGGGGGAGAGGACAGATACGCAGTATTTT
NA	TRBD2	TRBJ2-7	TRBV7-2	CASRPDSGRAFSYEQYF	TGTGCCAGCAGACCTGATAGCGGGAGGGCCTTCTCCTACGAGCAGTACTTC
NA	NA	TRBJ2-7	TRBV11-2	CASSSGSTTYEQYF	TGTGCCAGCAGCTCCGGGAGTACAACCTACGAGCAGTACTTC
NA	NA	TRBJ2-1	TRBV14	CASSQLGAQNEQFF	TGTGCCAGCAGCCAATTGGGGGCTCAGAATGAGCAGTTCTTC
NA	NA	TRBJ2-3	TRBV23-1	CASSQSLTPPSTDTQYF	TGCGCCAGCAGTCAATCGTTGACACCCCCTAGCACAGATACGCAGTATTTT
NA	NA	TRBJ2-4	TRBV27	CASSPPQGAKNIQYF	TGTGCCAGCAGTCCCCCTCAAGGAGCCAAAAACATTCAGTACTTC